Listed below are T cell receptor beta chains from one sample, sequenced in a study of vaccination effects on CD4 cells after COVID-19. Sequencing was performed with immunoSEQ multiplex PCR; in TCRdb, only in-frame clones are kept and a portion is missing. This table has tens of thousands of clones, 72% appearing once. Their antigen targets remain unknown. The sample consisted of CD4+ T cells from PBMCs cultured with HCoV-NL63 spike peptides, taken after COVID-19 vaccination. The source is a human donor who received a COVID-19 vaccine. Each CDR3 is given with its conserved first and last residue. Each record gives: clone size, V gene, J gene, D gene, CDR3 protein, CDR3 DNA. The D gene is left open where the match is weak. Clone size appears in some rows only: once, few, many, or a class for an expanded clone.

>NA|TRBV6-6|TRBJ2-1|NA
CASTTGTYNEQFF
TGTGCCAGCACTACTGGGACTTACAATGAGCAGTTCTTC
>NA|TRBV5-1|TRBJ2-5|TRBD2
CASSLLAGVQETQYF
TGCGCCAGCAGCTTGTTAGCGGGAGTACAAGAGACCCAGTACTTC
>NA|TRBV6-5|TRBJ2-1|NA
CASSYDVWAGIDEQFF
TGTGCCAGCAGTTACGACGTATGGGCTGGGATCGATGAGCAGTTCTTC
>NA|TRBV5-1|TRBJ2-7|TRBD1
CASSLEAGGVYHEQYF
TGCGCCAGCAGCTTGGAGGCAGGGGGAGTTTACCACGAGCAGTACTTC
>NA|TRBV27|TRBJ1-1|NA
CASSRRNTEAFF
TGTGCCAGCAGTCGGAGGAACACTGAAGCTTTCTTT
>NA|TRBV7-9|TRBJ2-1|TRBD2
CASSLGLAGAYNEQFF
TGTGCCAGCAGCTTGGGACTAGCGGGGGCCTACAATGAGCAGTTCTTC
>NA|TRBV6-4|TRBJ1-1|NA
CASSAEENTEAFF
TGTGCCAGCAGTGCAGAGGAGAACACTGAAGCTTTCTTT
>few|TRBV9|TRBJ1-1|TRBD1
CASSANRGMNTEAFF
TGTGCCAGCAGCGCCAACAGGGGGATGAACACTGAAGCTTTCTTT
>NA|TRBV30|TRBJ1-5|NA
CAWSLQGNQPQHF
TGTGCCTGGAGTTTACAGGGCAATCAGCCCCAGCATTTT
>once|TRBV7-9|TRBJ2-3|NA
CASSSWADGLKGDTQYF
TGTGCCAGCAGCTCCTGGGCCGATGGGCTAAAGGGAGATACGCAGTATTTT
>NA|TRBV10-1|TRBJ1-1|NA
CASRRPGGEAFF
TGCGCCAGCAGACGACCGGGGGGTGAAGCTTTCTTT
>NA|TRBV7-2|TRBJ1-5|NA
CATSRNSNQPQHF
TGTGCCACCTCTAGGAATAGCAATCAGCCCCAGCATTTT
>NA|TRBV27|TRBJ2-5|NA
CASSFRVSRETQYF
TGTGCCAGCAGTTTCCGAGTTTCCCGAGAGACCCAGTACTTC
>NA|TRBV5-4|TRBJ2-7|TRBD2
CASSLGGGTVYEQYF
TGTGCCAGCAGCTTGGGCGGGGGGACGGTATACGAGCAGTACTTC
>NA|TRBV6-1|TRBJ1-5|NA
CASSEGEAQPQHF
TGTGCCAGCAGTGAAGGGGAGGCCCAGCCCCAGCATTTT
>NA|TRBV19|TRBJ2-6|TRBD1
CASSIWDRAASGANVLTF
TGTGCCAGTAGTATTTGGGACAGGGCCGCCTCTGGGGCCAACGTCCTGACTTTC
>NA|TRBV6-1|TRBJ2-2|TRBD2
CASSERGLAGGGELFF
TGTGCCAGCAGTGAACGGGGACTAGCGGGGGGCGGGGAGCTGTTTTTT
>once|TRBV12-3/TRBV12-4|TRBJ1-1|NA
CASSFFGEAFF
TGTGCCAGCAGTTTTTTTGGGGAAGCTTTCTTT
>NA|TRBV24-1|TRBJ2-1|NA
CATSDLAAPGLVNEQFF
TGTGCCACCAGTGATTTGGCGGCGCCAGGTTTGGTCAATGAGCAGTTCTTC
>NA|TRBV6-5|TRBJ1-5|NA
CASSYRNSRLDQPQHF
TGTGCCAGCAGTTACCGCAACAGCAGACTTGATCAGCCCCAGCATTTT
>NA|TRBV7-2|TRBJ1-2|NA
CASSRSGSSYGYTF
TGTGCCAGCAGCCGTTCAGGGAGTTCCTATGGCTACACCTTC
>NA|TRBV15|TRBJ2-2|NA
CATMEPVKANTGELFF
TGTGCCACCATGGAACCCGTGAAGGCGAACACCGGGGAGCTGTTTTTT
>few|TRBV7-9|TRBJ1-2|NA
CASSLGVAGSYGYTF
TGTGCCAGCAGCTTAGGAGTGGCGGGGTCCTATGGCTACACCTTC
>few|TRBV2|TRBJ1-1|NA
CASEPVWGTVMNTEAFF
TGTGCCAGCGAGCCTGTTTGGGGGACCGTTATGAACACTGAAGCTTTCTTT
>NA|TRBV3-1/TRBV3-2|TRBJ2-3|NA
CASSPLGRGGDTQYF
TGTGCCAGCAGCCCCTTGGGGAGGGGGGGAGATACGCAGTATTTT
>NA|TRBV10-2|TRBJ2-1|NA
CASMERGEQFF
TGCGCCAGCATGGAAAGGGGGGAGCAGTTCTTC
>NA|TRBV4-1|TRBJ2-3|TRBD1
CASKQQGLEAQYF
TGCGCCAGCAAGCAACAGGGGCTAGAAGCGCAGTATTTT
>NA|TRBV9|TRBJ2-5|NA
CASSVVSEQETQYF
TGTGCCAGCAGCGTAGTTAGCGAGCAAGAGACCCAGTACTTC
>NA|TRBV12-5|TRBJ2-7|TRBD1
CASGPTTGQTNEQYF
TGTGCTAGTGGGCCTACAACGGGACAGACGAACGAGCAGTACTTC
>NA|TRBV11-1|TRBJ2-7|TRBD1
CASSPDRGDEQYF
TGTGCCAGCAGCCCCGACAGGGGCGACGAGCAGTACTTC
>NA|TRBV11-1|TRBJ1-3|NA
CASSFGRFGNTIYF
TGTGCCAGCAGCTTCGGGAGGTTTGGAAACACCATATATTTT
>few|TRBV2|TRBJ2-7|NA
CASSASSYEQYF
TGTGCCAGCAGCGCAAGCTCCTACGAGCAGTACTTC
>NA|TRBV5-8|TRBJ1-4|NA
CASSLGEDSLPEKLFF
TGTGCCAGCAGCTTGGGGGAAGACTCGTTACCTGAAAAACTGTTTTTT
>NA|TRBV3-1/TRBV3-2|TRBJ1-2|TRBD1
CASSQGDRGITF
TGTGCCAGCAGCCAGGGGGACAGGGGCATCACCTTC
>NA|TRBV6-6|TRBJ2-1|TRBD1
CASSYGTGSVKGEQFF
TGTGCCAGCAGTTACGGGACAGGGTCGGTTAAGGGTGAGCAGTTCTTC
>NA|TRBV6-5|TRBJ2-3|NA
CASSLQGFSTDTQYF
TGTGCCAGCAGTTTACAGGGTTTCAGCACAGATACGCAGTATTTT
>NA|TRBV10-3|TRBJ1-4|NA
CAISVIQILGVSEKLFF
TGTGCCATCAGTGTTATTCAGATCCTAGGTGTTAGCGAAAAACTGTTTTTT
>NA|TRBV2|TRBJ2-3|NA
CASRAGTGGGTQYF
TGTGCCAGCAGGGCCGGGACCGGGGGCGGCACGCAGTATTTT
>few|TRBV7-2|TRBJ1-1|NA
CASSFSGTSTEAFF
TGTGCCAGCAGCTTCTCAGGGACGAGCACTGAAGCTTTCTTT
>NA|TRBV6-5|TRBJ1-1|NA
CASSYSDTRMAFF
TGTGCCAGCAGTTACTCGGATACCCGTATGGCTTTCTTT
>NA|TRBV3-1/TRBV3-2|TRBJ1-6|NA
CASSQGQLRSPLHF
TGTGCCAGCAGCCAAGGACAGTTAAGATCACCCCTCCACTTT
>few|TRBV7-8|TRBJ2-1|TRBD2
CASSTMSGIRYNEQFF
TGTGCCAGCAGCACGATGAGCGGGATCAGGTACAATGAGCAGTTCTTC
>NA|TRBV6-1|TRBJ1-4|TRBD1
CASSEGQGFEKLFF
TGTGCCAGCAGTGAAGGACAGGGGTTTGAAAAACTGTTTTTT
>NA|TRBV2|TRBJ2-7|TRBD1
CASSDRGRGEQYF
TGTGCCAGCAGTGACAGGGGGCGAGGAGAGCAGTACTTC
>NA|TRBV6-4|TRBJ1-1|TRBD1
CASSEGQENTEAFF
TGTGCCAGCAGTGAGGGACAGGAGAACACTGAAGCTTTCTTT
>NA|TRBV3-1/TRBV3-2|TRBJ1-3|NA
CASSQDTHSSGNTIYF
TGTGCCAGCAGCCAAGATACGCATTCCTCTGGAAACACCATATATTTT
>NA|TRBV29-1|TRBJ1-2|NA
CSVAEYRPLNYGYTF
TGCAGCGTTGCCGAATACAGGCCCTTAAACTATGGCTACACCTTC
>NA|TRBV11-2|TRBJ2-6|NA
CASSQVASGANVLTF
TGTGCCAGCAGCCAGGTAGCTTCTGGGGCCAACGTCCTGACTTTC
>NA|TRBV5-1|TRBJ2-1|TRBD2
CASSTLTSGRAHEQFF
TGCGCCAGCAGCACTCTGACTAGCGGGAGGGCTCATGAGCAGTTCTTC
>NA|TRBV21-1|TRBJ2-3|NA
CASSNLAGVYTQYF
TGTGCCAGCAGCAATTTGGCGGGAGTTTATACGCAGTATTTT
>once|TRBV19|TRBJ2-2|TRBD2
CASSSLLAGSANTGELFF
TGTGCCAGTAGTTCCCTACTAGCGGGGTCCGCGAACACCGGGGAGCTGTTTTTT
>NA|TRBV5-8|TRBJ2-5|NA
CASSLAGLATGETQYF
TGTGCCAGCAGCTTGGCGGGTTTAGCTACGGGGGAGACCCAGTACTTC
>NA|TRBV10-1|TRBJ1-2|NA
CASSEDLNYGYTF
TGCGCCAGCAGTGAGGATCTTAACTATGGCTACACCTTC
>NA|TRBV12-5|TRBJ2-1|NA
CASGLSRGSSYNEQFF
TGTGCTAGTGGTTTGAGTCGGGGGAGCTCCTACAATGAGCAGTTCTTC
>NA|TRBV11-3|TRBJ2-1|NA
CASSPSRGKIDNEQFF
TGTGCCAGCAGCCCAAGTCGCGGAAAAATCGACAATGAGCAGTTCTTC
>NA|TRBV7-6|TRBJ2-7|TRBD2
CASSLGLAGGREQYF
TGTGCCAGCAGCTTGGGACTAGCGGGAGGTCGCGAGCAGTACTTC
>NA|TRBV19|TRBJ2-7|TRBD1
CASSMGQGSYYEQYF
TGTGCCAGTAGTATGGGACAGGGAAGTTACTACGAGCAGTACTTC